The rows below give T cell receptor beta chains drawn from one sample of a study of cytomegalovirus exposure and HLA in healthy donors. This table comes from immunoSEQ multiplex PCR, and its TCRdb copy is limited to in-frame clones, with some not included. The sample lists over 200,000 clones; around 87% were seen once. Sequenced input: PBMCs. The receptors stem from a woman younger than 35 in good health and CMV-seronegative. Each CDR3 is given with its conserved first and last residue. D genes are given only for firm matches. A clone size is listed for some rows: how often the clone was seen (once, few, many), or a class if it is expanded.

CDR3nt: TGTGCCAGTAGTATGGTGGGGCTGGGCACTGAAGCTTTCTTT
CDR3aa: CASSMVGLGTEAFF
v_gene: TRBV19
len: 14
j_gene: TRBJ1-1
d_gene: -
abundance: -

CDR3nt: TGCAGCGTTGTTGGTTTATTTGAGGCGGGGGGCTACAATGAGCAGTTCTTC
CDR3aa: CSVVGLFEAGGYNEQFF
v_gene: TRBV29-1
len: 17
j_gene: TRBJ2-1
d_gene: TRBD2
abundance: -

CDR3nt: TGCGCCAGCAGCAACGTCCGCAACCGGGGAAGCGGGGAGCTGTTTTTT
CDR3aa: CASSNVRNRGSGELFF
v_gene: TRBV5-1
len: 16
j_gene: TRBJ2-2
d_gene: -
abundance: -

CDR3nt: TGTGCCAGCAGCTTGAGGGGGAACTATGGCTACACCTTC
CDR3aa: CASSLRGNYGYTF
v_gene: TRBV11-1
len: 13
j_gene: TRBJ1-2
d_gene: -
abundance: -

CDR3nt: TGCGCCAGCAGCCATAGCTCCTATGGGGAGACCCAGTACTTC
CDR3aa: CASSHSSYGETQYF
v_gene: TRBV4-1
len: 14
j_gene: TRBJ2-5
d_gene: -
abundance: -

CDR3nt: TGTGCCAGCAGCTTTCAAGCGGCAGATACGCAGTATTTT
CDR3aa: CASSFQAADTQYF
v_gene: TRBV11-2
len: 13
j_gene: TRBJ2-3
d_gene: -
abundance: once

CDR3nt: TGTGCCAGCAGACAAGACCCGGGACTTTACAATGAGCAGTTCTTC
CDR3aa: CASRQDPGLYNEQFF
v_gene: TRBV6-5
len: 15
j_gene: TRBJ2-1
d_gene: -
abundance: -

CDR3nt: TGTGCCAGCAGCCCCCCACAGAGTACCTACGAGCAGTACTTC
CDR3aa: CASSPPQSTYEQYF
v_gene: TRBV13
len: 14
j_gene: TRBJ2-7
d_gene: -
abundance: -

CDR3nt: TGTGCCAGCAGCGGACAAAAGGGGACCCAGTACTTC
CDR3aa: CASSGQKGTQYF
v_gene: TRBV6-5
len: 12
j_gene: TRBJ2-5
d_gene: -
abundance: -

CDR3nt: TGTGCCTCAATCGTGGGACAGGGGCTTCTTAGCTATGGCTACACCTTC
CDR3aa: CASIVGQGLLSYGYTF
v_gene: TRBV30
len: 16
j_gene: TRBJ1-2
d_gene: TRBD1
abundance: -

CDR3nt: TGTGCCAGCTCACCCCCAACTAACTATGGCTACACCTTC
CDR3aa: CASSPPTNYGYTF
v_gene: TRBV18
len: 13
j_gene: TRBJ1-2
d_gene: -
abundance: -

CDR3nt: TGTGCCAGCTCACCATTGGCGAGCCGGGACAGGGATGGCTACACCTTC
CDR3aa: CASSPLASRDRDGYTF
v_gene: TRBV18
len: 16
j_gene: TRBJ1-2
d_gene: TRBD1
abundance: -

CDR3nt: TGTGCCAGCAGTGCCCCGACAGGGAGGTGGGAGACCCAGTACTTC
CDR3aa: CASSAPTGRWETQYF
v_gene: TRBV2
len: 15
j_gene: TRBJ2-5
d_gene: -
abundance: -

CDR3nt: TGTGCCAGCAGCAAAGGCCCAGACTCATACAATGAGCAGTTCTTC
CDR3aa: CASSKGPDSYNEQFF
v_gene: TRBV21-1
len: 15
j_gene: TRBJ2-1
d_gene: -
abundance: -

CDR3nt: TGTGCCAGCAGTCGACAGGTCCCCACTGAAGCTTTCTTT
CDR3aa: CASSRQVPTEAFF
v_gene: TRBV7-2
len: 13
j_gene: TRBJ1-1
d_gene: -
abundance: -

CDR3nt: TGTGCCAGCAGTCAGGACAGGGTGGGTCAGCCCCAGCATTTT
CDR3aa: CASSQDRVGQPQHF
v_gene: TRBV6-6
len: 14
j_gene: TRBJ1-5
d_gene: TRBD1
abundance: once

CDR3nt: TGCGCCAGCAGCTTGTCGCGAATCCGTGAGACTGAAGCTTTCTTT
CDR3aa: CASSLSRIRETEAFF
v_gene: TRBV5-1
len: 15
j_gene: TRBJ1-1
d_gene: -
abundance: -

CDR3nt: TGTGCCAGCAGAAGGACAGGGGGCCGCGAAAAACTGTTTTTT
CDR3aa: CASRRTGGREKLFF
v_gene: TRBV6-5
len: 14
j_gene: TRBJ1-4
d_gene: TRBD1
abundance: -

CDR3nt: TGTGCCAGCAGTTTACGCGGGGACAGGGCCCCCATGAACACTGAAGCTTTCTTT
CDR3aa: CASSLRGDRAPMNTEAFF
v_gene: TRBV27
len: 18
j_gene: TRBJ1-1
d_gene: TRBD1
abundance: -

CDR3nt: TGTGCCAGCAGTTTAACGGCCCAGGGATCCTCACCCCTCCACTTT
CDR3aa: CASSLTAQGSSPLHF
v_gene: TRBV28
len: 15
j_gene: TRBJ1-6
d_gene: -
abundance: few

CDR3nt: TGCGCCAGCAGCTTGGACCCCACGGATTCACCCCTCCACTTT
CDR3aa: CASSLDPTDSPLHF
v_gene: TRBV5-1
len: 14
j_gene: TRBJ1-6
d_gene: -
abundance: -

CDR3nt: TGTGCCAGCAGTGATCTAACGGGGAGTAGCACAGATACGCAGTATTTT
CDR3aa: CASSDLTGSSTDTQYF
v_gene: TRBV25-1
len: 16
j_gene: TRBJ2-3
d_gene: -
abundance: -

CDR3nt: TGTGCCAGCAGTCCGATAGCGGGGCCCAGCACAGATACGCAGTATTTT
CDR3aa: CASSPIAGPSTDTQYF
v_gene: TRBV27
len: 16
j_gene: TRBJ2-3
d_gene: TRBD2
abundance: -

CDR3nt: TGTGCCAGCAGTTTTATAGGACAGGGCACTAATGAAAAACTGTTTTTT
CDR3aa: CASSFIGQGTNEKLFF
v_gene: TRBV28
len: 16
j_gene: TRBJ1-4
d_gene: TRBD1
abundance: -

CDR3nt: TGTGCCAGTAGGAGGGGGACAGGGGAAAACACCGGGGAGCTGTTTTTT
CDR3aa: CASRRGTGENTGELFF
v_gene: TRBV19
len: 16
j_gene: TRBJ2-2
d_gene: TRBD1
abundance: -

CDR3nt: TGCGCCAGCAGCTTGGGAGGTACGAGGTATGGCTACACCTTC
CDR3aa: CASSLGGTRYGYTF
v_gene: TRBV5-1
len: 14
j_gene: TRBJ1-2
d_gene: -
abundance: -